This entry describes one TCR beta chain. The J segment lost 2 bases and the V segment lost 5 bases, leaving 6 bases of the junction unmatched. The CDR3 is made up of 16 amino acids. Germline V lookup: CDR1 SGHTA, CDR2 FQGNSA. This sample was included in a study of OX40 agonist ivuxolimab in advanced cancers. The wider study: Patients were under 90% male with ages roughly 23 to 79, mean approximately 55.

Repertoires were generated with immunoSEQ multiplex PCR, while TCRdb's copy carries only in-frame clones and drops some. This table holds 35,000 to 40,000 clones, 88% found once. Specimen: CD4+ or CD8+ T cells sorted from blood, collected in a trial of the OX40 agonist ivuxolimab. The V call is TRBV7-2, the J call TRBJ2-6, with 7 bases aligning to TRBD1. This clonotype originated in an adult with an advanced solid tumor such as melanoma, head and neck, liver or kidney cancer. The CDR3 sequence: CASSPLTGTGANVLTF. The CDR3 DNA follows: TGTGCCAGCAGCCCCTTGACAGGGACTGGGGCCAACGTCCTGACTTTC. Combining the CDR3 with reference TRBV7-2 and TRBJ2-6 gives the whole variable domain GAGVSQSPSNKVTEKGKDVELRCDPISGHTALYWYRQSLGQGLEFLIYFQGNSAPDKSGLPSDRFSAERTGGSVSTLTIQRTQQEDSAVYLCASSPLTGTGANVLTFGAGSRLTVL.